These 9 T cell receptor beta chains originate from one sample sequenced in a study of cytomegalovirus exposure and HLA in healthy donors. The PCR had 60 Vbeta and 13 Jbeta primers. The protocol was immunoSEQ multiplex PCR, while the TCRdb copy is restricted to in-frame clones and leaves out a portion. Of about 120,000 clones listed, roughly three quarters were seen once; the top ten hold roughly 12%. The specimen sequenced was PBMCs. Receptors originate from a woman in her forties in good health and CMV-seropositive.

This clone came up once. This chain connects TRBV4-2 to TRBJ1-1, with 12 bases fitting TRBD1. In germline, CDR1 is LGHNA, CDR2 YNFKEQ. CDR3 size: 16 residues. V lost 7 bases and J lost 1; bases outside the gene matches: 7. In DNA form, the CDR3 reads TGTGCCAGCAACCCCGGGACAGGGGGCACGAACACTGAAGCTTTCTTT. Translation gives CASNPGTGGTNTEAFF.

The rearrangement links TRBV12-5 to TRBJ1-3; D gene unclear. Trimming cost V 3 bases and J 0 bases, with 6 bases left between them. Germline values: CDR1 LGHNT, CDR2 FRNRAP. The CDR3 spans 14 residues. The CDR3 nucleotides are TGTGCTAGTGGTTTATCTGTCTCTGGAAACACCATATATTTT. As protein: CASGLSVSGNTIYF.

The sample holds one count of this clone. The chain joins TRBV10-2 to TRBJ1-1; 8 bases agree with TRBD1. J lost 2 bases, V lost 6 bases, and 5 bases had no gene match. The V gene's germline CDR1 is WSHSY and CDR2 SAAADI. The length of the CDR3 is 14 residues. CDR3 in DNA: TGCGCCAGCAGACTACAGGGGGGTAACACTGAAGCTTTCTTT. It translates to CASRLQGGNTEAFF.

As to this clone: Other DNA sequences of this sample code for an identical CDR3. The rearrangement links TRBV5-1 to TRBJ2-2, with 8 bases lining up with TRBD1. With V trimmed by 1 base and J by 4 bases, 0 bases remained unmatched. The length of the CDR3 is 14 residues. CDR1 SGHRS and CDR2 YFSETQ come from the germline V gene. CDR3 amino acids: CASSLTGGTGELFF. In DNA form, the CDR3 reads TGCGCCAGCAGCTTGACAGGGGGCACCGGGGAGCTGTTTTTT.

A single count supports this clone. This chain links TRBV19 with TRBJ2-3, with TRBD1 matching 8 bases. The CDR3 spans 16 residues. Trimming removed 6 bases from V and 5 bases from J; junction bases left unmatched: 13. Germline V gene data show CDR1 as LNHDA and CDR2 as SQIVND (reference sequence). The CDR3 DNA is TGTGCCAGTAGCTTTATAGGGCAGGGGGCAGGAGATACGCAGTATTTT. Translated: CASSFIGQGAGDTQYF.

This chain connects TRBV19 to TRBJ2-5; a weak D match, TRBD2 (7 bases). The germline CDR1 and CDR2 sequences are LNHDA and SQIVND (reference sequence). The V end was cut by 6 bases, the J end by 2 bases, with 16 bases between. This CDR3 has 15 amino acids. The CDR3 bases are TGTGCCAGTAGACCTCGGGGGGCCTCACAAGAGACCCAGTACTTC. This gives the protein CASRPRGASQETQYF.

CDR3 region: CASSVGAVRGGNTEAFF. The CDR3 nucleotides read TGTGCCAGCAGCGTAGGAGCGGTTAGGGGAGGGAACACTGAAGCTTTCTTT. The chain couples TRBV9 to TRBJ1-1; tentative D call: TRBD1 (5 bases). V was clipped by 0 bases and J by 1 base, with 16 bases between them. There are 17 residues in the CDR3. CDR1 and CDR2 from the germline V gene are SGDLS and YYNGEE.

The rearrangement joins TRBV9 to TRBJ2-3; 12 bases agree with TRBD2. The CDR3 is made up of 15 amino acids. The V gene end was trimmed by 2 bases and the J gene end by 6 bases; junction bases not matched to a gene: 4. CDR1 SGDLS and CDR2 YYNGEE come from the germline V gene. The CDR3 protein is CASSVPSGGADTQYF. In nucleotides, the CDR3 is TGTGCCAGCAGCGTGCCTAGCGGGGGGGCGGATACGCAGTATTTT.

This clone was picked up one time. This chain joins TRBV25-1 and TRBJ2-1; a weak D match, TRBD1 (5 bases). The CDR3 covers 16 residues. CDR1 is MGHDK, CDR2 SYGVNS, per germline. Trimming took 3 bases from V and 3 from J, leaving 15 bases between them. The CDR3 DNA reads TGTGCCAGCAGTGATCAGGGTCACGTAGGCTACAATGAGCAGTTCTTC. Protein product: CASSDQGHVGYNEQFF.